This T cell receptor (beta chain) was found in a study of OX40 agonist ivuxolimab in advanced cancers. The V gene end was trimmed by 0 bases and the J gene end by 10 bases; junction bases not matched to a gene: 5. The CDR3 runs to 15 residues. The germline CDR1 and CDR2 sequences are SGHDT and YYEEEE. TCRdb's copy holds only in-frame clones and misses some; the assay was immunoSEQ multiplex PCR. The table has under 50,000 clones, 85% to 90% seen once. Study findings and constraints: There was clonal expansion of CD4+ and CD8+ blood T cells by week 6 at 0.1 to 3.0 mg/kg. Certain nonresponding patients likewise had low normalized T-cell clonal expansion. Partial responders treated at 0.1-3.0 mg/kg exhibited clonal expansion among the lowest measured.

Judged by abundance, this clone is medium-sized (0.01 to 0.1%). Antigen: not known. The V gene is TRBV5-6, the J gene TRBJ1-6; 9 positions match TRBD1. This specimen was CD4+ or CD8+ T cells sorted from blood, taken in a trial of the OX40 agonist ivuxolimab. This sequence was found in an adult with an advanced solid tumor such as melanoma, head and neck, liver or kidney cancer. In nucleotides, the CDR3 is TGTGCCAGCAGCTTGGGGGGGACAGGGTTATCACCCCTCCACTTT. It is translated as CASSLGGTGLSPLHF.